This T cell receptor beta chain is drawn from a study of blood T cell repertoires in COVID-19 (TCRdb year 2020). Study-wide context: Samples covering the acute and convalescent phases of COVID-19 were provided by collaborators in the United States, Italy and Spain. The prospective study material was composed of cDNA or gDNA derived from T cells, B-cell-depleted T cells, or PBMCs. The dataset comprised deeply sampled blood TCRbeta repertoires from subjects exposed to, actively infected with, or recovered from COVID-19. The repertoires were released in a freely available public database intended as a resource for research on the immune response to SARS-CoV-2. The samples were drawn from two sources: the first 160 participants of the ongoing ImmuneRACE study, and 1,000 to 1,500 subjects contributed by 6 global collaborators. A de-identified subject ID, COVID-19 status, age in years and sex were almost always included in the sample metadata. Where available, HLA class I and class II types were obtained from metadata supplied by the sample provider rather than from assay-based typing.

General conclusions and limits of the study: Clinical and demographic metadata were provided uncurated, with the amount varying by source and participant.

The collaborating institutions used their own protocols to collect whole blood in K2EDTA tubes. Collaborator samples were shipped for TCRbeta analysis as frozen whole blood, isolated PBMCs, or DNA extracted from either sample type. The immunoSEQ Assay, a bias-controlled multiplex PCR, was used to amplify TCRbeta CDR3 regions from genomic DNA. The authors' pipeline ran thus. Within the assay, amplification of reference gene primers was used to estimate how many nucleated cells each sample contained. To quantify the absolute abundance of each unique TCRbeta CDR3 rearrangement, sequence reads were collapsed and filtered. Productive Simpson clonality was computed per sample as the square root of Simpson's diversity index over productive rearrangements. TCRdb carries this immuneACCESS record with in-frame sequences only. Its versions omit some clonotypes, under half of them owing to an unresolved V gene in the studies checked, with the rest unexplained. That table furnishes V, J and clone size, whereas the DNA furnished D and trimming. The sample includes 200,000 to 300,000 clones, with over 80% observed a single time. Of the sample, over 4.5% is held by the ten largest clones.

A remark on this clone: The specificity of this receptor is unknown. Base qualities are not at hand, and no much larger clone is one base apart.

V loses 0 bases, J loses 3 bases, and the germline ends lie 8 bases apart. From a lookup of the germline V gene, CDR1 and CDR2 are MNHNS and SASEGT. The CDR3 measures 15 amino acids from cysteine to phenylalanine. Solely the CDR3 DNA is kept, with 45 bases framed from the first base. Here the chain combines TRBV6-1 and TRBJ1-4; a weak D assignment points to TRBD1 (5 bases agree). The sample consisted of peripheral blood. The clonotype was recovered from a human donor in a cohort sampled during active COVID-19. The DNA sequence is given as TGTGCCAGCAGTGAAGCCGACAGACCTAATGAAAAACTGTTTTTT. This codes for CASSEADRPNEKLFF.